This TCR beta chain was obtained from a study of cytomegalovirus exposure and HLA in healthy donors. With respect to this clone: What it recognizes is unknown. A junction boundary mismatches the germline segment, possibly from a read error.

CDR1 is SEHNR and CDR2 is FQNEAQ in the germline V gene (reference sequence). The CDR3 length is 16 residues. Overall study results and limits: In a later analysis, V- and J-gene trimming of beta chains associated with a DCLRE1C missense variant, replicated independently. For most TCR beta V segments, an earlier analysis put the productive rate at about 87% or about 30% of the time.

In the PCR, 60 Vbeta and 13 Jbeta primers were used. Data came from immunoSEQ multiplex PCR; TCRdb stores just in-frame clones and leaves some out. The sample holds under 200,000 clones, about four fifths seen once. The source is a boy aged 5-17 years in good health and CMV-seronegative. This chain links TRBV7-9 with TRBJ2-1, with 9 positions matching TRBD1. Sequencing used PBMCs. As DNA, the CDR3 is TGTTCCAGCAGCCATCCGGGACAGGGATTAATAGGGGAGCAGTTCTTC. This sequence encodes CSSSHPGQGLIGEQFF.